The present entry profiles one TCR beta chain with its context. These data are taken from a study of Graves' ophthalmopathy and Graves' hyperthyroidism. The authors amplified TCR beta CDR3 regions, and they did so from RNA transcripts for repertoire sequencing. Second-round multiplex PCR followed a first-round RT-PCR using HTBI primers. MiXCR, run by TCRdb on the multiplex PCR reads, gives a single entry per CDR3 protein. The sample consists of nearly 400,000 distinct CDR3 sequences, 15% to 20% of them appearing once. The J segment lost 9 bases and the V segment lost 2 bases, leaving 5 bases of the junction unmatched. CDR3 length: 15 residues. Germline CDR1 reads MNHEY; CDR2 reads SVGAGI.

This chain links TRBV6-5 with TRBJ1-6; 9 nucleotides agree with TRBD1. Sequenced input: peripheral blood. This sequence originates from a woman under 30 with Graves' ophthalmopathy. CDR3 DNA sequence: TGTGCCAGCAGTTACGGCGGACAGGGGATTTCACCCCTCCACTTT. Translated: CASSYGGQGISPLHF.